This entry is about one T cell receptor beta chain. Ten or more counts support this clonotype. Its antigen is still unknown. Per-nucleotide qualities are absent, and no much larger clonotype sits a single base away. Unsorted PBMC libraries were generated from 2 million PBMCs stored in RNAlater at -80 °C until RNA extraction. Multiple sclerosis patients were enrolled in a US clinical protocol under which disease progression was evaluated by magnetic resonance imaging. Peripheral blood underwent Ficoll-Hypaque density gradient centrifugation to isolate PBMCs, which were then cryopreserved in liquid nitrogen. cDNA synthesis used template-switch 5'RACE with a primer carrying a 10-nucleotide random unique molecular identifier tagging each TCR transcript. Every sequencing run yielded over 200 million TCR-beta sequences covering 15-18 subjects. The RNeasy kit was used to extract total RNA. Using the KAPA Real-time Library Amplification kit, TCR-beta VDJ regions were amplified with primers for the TCR constant region and the 5'RACE anchor. A first PCR added sample indexes and Illumina adaptors, and a second PCR then raised library yield. The roughly 650 bp TCR product was size-selected on a 2% E-gel SizeSelection system after Ampure bead purification. Before pooling, library quality was assessed on a Bioanalyzer, concentration was determined with Qubit, and library quantification was performed with the Kapa Library Quantification kit. An Illumina HiSeq 2500 sequenced the libraries paired-end 2 x 150 bp. To increase sequence diversity, roughly 24-32% phiX was spiked into each library pool. The source study handled its data this way. The UMI-based MiGEC pipeline processed quality-filtered reads and removed over 80% of raw TCR sequences during error correction. VDJ genes were aligned to IMGT germline references, and clonotypes were defined by unique CDR3 amino acid sequence plus V-J genes. Clonal expansion, Shannon diversity, and CDR3 relatedness (CalcPairwiseDistances, ClusterSamples) were evaluated with VDJtools, and phylogenetic trees were built with CLCbio workbench. Expanded clones were defined as having at least 8 unique UMIs, based on coefficient-of-variation modelling across technical triplicates. In-frame beta chains were kept once TCRdb had trimmed the public reads at Q25 with fastp and called clones with MiXCR. Rows matching on CDR3 protein sequence are summarized as one entry with the most common DNA and genes. None of the V and J calls come from the authors' own analysis; TCRdb made them. The sample records 50,000 to 60,000 distinct CDR3 sequences, 2% to 2.5% of which are singletons. The ten most abundant clones make up 3% of the sample.

The data belong to a study of neurological immune-mediated disorders (dated by TCRdb to the late 2010s). Looking at the study overall: Among the approximately 35 multiple sclerosis patients, relapsing-remitting MS accounted for approximately 30 and secondary progressive MS accounted for 3. Alongside PBMC samples, the set of about 100 TCR-beta libraries contained longitudinal samples, technical triplicates, and paired CD4+ and CD8+ T-cell subsets that had been sorted. The cohort was made up of about 68 subjects, consisting of around 14 HAM/TSP patients, 34 multiple sclerosis patients and around 20 healthy controls. The study compared peripheral blood TCR-beta repertoires of HTLV-I-associated myelopathy (HAM/TSP) patients, multiple sclerosis patients and healthy controls using UMI-based sequencing. Broader findings and caveats from the paper: No identical CDR3 amino acid sequences were shared among expanded clones across subjects, suggesting private TCR-beta repertoires in all groups. TCR clonal expansion was highest in HAM/TSP patients and lowest in MS patients, with MS patients falling below even healthy controls. In a phylogenetic analysis, the repertoires of 18 out of 34 MS patients fell into a single cluster of related CDR3 sequences, pointing to a possible signature at the repertoire level. No clinical or MRI features were associated with the MS cluster, and the authors said that larger cohorts are needed.

Source material: PBMCs. This sequence originates from a man aged 50 to 60 with multiple sclerosis.

CDR3 region: CASSPRWLAGAGELFF. The DNA is TGTGCCAGCAGCCCCAGGTGGCTAGCGGGGGCCGGGGAGCTGTTTTTT. This receptor chain uses TRBV7-2 and TRBJ2-2; TRBD2 matches 10 bases in the middle. Taken from cysteine to phenylalanine, the CDR3 has 16 residues. Only CDR3 DNA remains: 48 bases, in frame from the first base. The germline V gene specifies SGHTA as CDR1 and FQGNSA as CDR2. V is trimmed back by 5 bases and J by 6 bases, and the junction contains 9 bases that no gene match accounts for.